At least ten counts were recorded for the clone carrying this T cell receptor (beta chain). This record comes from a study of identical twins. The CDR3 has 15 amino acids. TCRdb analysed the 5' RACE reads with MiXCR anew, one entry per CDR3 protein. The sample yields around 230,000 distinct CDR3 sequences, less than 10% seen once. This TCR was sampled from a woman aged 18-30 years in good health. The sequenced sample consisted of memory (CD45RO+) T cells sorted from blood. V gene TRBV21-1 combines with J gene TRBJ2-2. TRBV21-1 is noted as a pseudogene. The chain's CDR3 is CASSKIKGQTGELFF. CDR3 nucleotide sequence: TGTGCCAGCAGCAAAATTAAAGGTCAAACCGGGGAGCTGTTTTTT.